This T cell receptor beta chain emerged from a study of OX40 agonist ivuxolimab in advanced cancers. Study context: Dose-escalation patients suffered from hepatocellular carcinoma, melanoma, renal cell or head and neck cancer. Earlier anti-PD-1, anti-PD-L1 or anti-CTLA-4 therapy was permitted; about 44% had received some.

Study-wide results and limits: Low normalized clonal expansion also occurred in some nonresponding patients.

Some clones are missing from TCRdb's copy, which holds only in-frame ones; the method was immunoSEQ multiplex PCR. Among some 100,000 clones listed, 89% were seen once. As for this clone: Its antigen is currently unknown.

The CDR3 covers 14 residues. V trimming: 3 bases; J trimming: 3 bases; junction bases outside the gene matches: 2. Germline CDR1 and CDR2: SGHNT and YYREEE (reference sequence). The sequencing here drew on CD4+ or CD8+ T cells sorted from blood, taken in a trial of the OX40 agonist ivuxolimab. The origin of this receptor is an adult with an advanced solid tumor such as melanoma, head and neck, liver or kidney cancer. V is TRBV5-4 and J is TRBJ2-5, with TRBD1 identical over 10 bases. The CDR3 nucleotides are TGTGCCAGCAGCTCGGGACAGGGGAAAGAGACCCAGTACTTC. Translated, it gives CASSSGQGKETQYF.